The 23 T cell receptor beta chains presented below share a single source sample, sequenced in a study of blood T cell repertoires in COVID-19. Here immunoSEQ multiplex PCR was the method, and the copy in TCRdb shows in-frame clones only, minus some. The table has roughly 68,000 clones, less than 85% seen once. The sequenced material came from peripheral blood. Receptor source: an older man with active COVID-19.

This chain connects TRBV12-3 or TRBV12-4 to TRBJ1-1; D unresolved. CDR3 length: 13 amino acids. Trimming pared 3 bases from V and 1 base from J, leaving 6 bases between. The CDR3 spells CASSLSPNTEAFF. DNA for the CDR3: TGTGCCAGCAGTTTGAGTCCGAACACTGAAGCTTTCTTT.

The chain is built from TRBV2 and TRBJ2-5; 10 bases agree with TRBD2. The length of the CDR3 is 15 residues. The trim removed 3 bases at V and 5 bases at J, leaving 6 bases unmatched. The germline V gene has CDR1 SNHLY and CDR2 FYNNEI. The DNA for the CDR3 is TGTGCCAGCAGTGACCTAGCGGGAGTCGGGGAGACCCAGTACTTC. This sequence encodes CASSDLAGVGETQYF.

The genes are TRBV7-9 and TRBJ2-7; 7 nucleotides line up with TRBD2. The germline CDR1 and CDR2 sequences are SEHNR and FQNEAQ (reference sequence). The CDR3 contains 13 residues. Trimming removed 2 bases from V and 4 bases from J; junction bases left unmatched: 2. The DNA of the CDR3 is TGTGCCAGCAGCTTAAGGGAGGGATACGAGCAGTACTTC. It is translated as CASSLREGYEQYF.

V and J are TRBV7-3 and TRBJ2-5; D gene uncertain. The V end lost 4 bases, the J end lost 5 bases, and 11 bases lay between the germline ends. This CDR3 is 13 amino acids long. The germline CDR1 and CDR2 sequences are SGHTA and FQGTGA. The CDR3 sequence is CASSSNPGETQYF. The DNA of the CDR3 is TGTGCCAGCAGCTCCAACCCGGGTGAGACCCAGTACTTC.

Here the CDR3 DNA reads TGTGCCAGCAGCTTGGCACCAGGGGGCAACTACTACGAGCAGTACTTC. Protein sequence: CASSLAPGGNYYEQYF. The genes are TRBV5-5 and TRBJ2-7; the match to TRBD1 covers 8 bases. The CDR3 totals 16 residues. Germline V gene sequence: CDR1 SGHKS, CDR2 YYEKEE (reference sequence). V was pared by 0 bases and J by 3 bases, with 8 bases of the junction left unmatched.

V and J are TRBV10-2 and TRBJ1-5; D is ambiguous. Between the trimmed V and J ends, which lost 0 bases and 6 bases, there was a span of 18 bases. The germline V gene encodes CDR1 WSHSY and CDR2 SAAADI. This CDR3 comprises 17 residues. The CDR3 here is CASSESNTHFSGQPQHF. The CDR3 DNA reads TGCGCCAGCAGTGAGTCGAATACCCATTTCTCCGGTCAGCCCCAGCATTTT.

The gene calls are TRBV4-2 and TRBJ1-1, with TRBD1 identical over 9 bases. CDR3 length equals 15 residues. Trimming at V came to 8 bases and at J to 3 bases, leaving 10 bases not matched to a gene. Per the germline V gene, CDR1 is LGHNA and CDR2 is YNFKEQ. The CDR3 DNA follows: TGTGCCAGCGCCAGTGGGGGACAGGGAGACACTGAAGCTTTCTTT. This sequence encodes CASASGGQGDTEAFF.

This chain connects TRBV1 to TRBJ1-4; the table's D call, TRBD1, has no DNA check behind it. TRBV1 is annotated as a pseudogene. CDR3 size: 15 residues. CDR3 sequence: CTSSQKGQYNEKLFF. In DNA form, the CDR3 reads TGCACCAGCAGCCAGAAGGGACAGTATAATGAAAAACTGTTTTTT.

The J gene is TRBJ2-3, the V gene TRBV29-1; 8 positions match TRBD2. V shed 5 bases, J shed 2 bases, and the junction held 12 bases outside the gene matches. The V gene's germline CDR1 is SQVTM and CDR2 ANQGSEA. The CDR3 covers 16 residues. CDR3: CSVKMITSGYTDTQYF. CDR3 coding DNA: TGCAGCGTTAAAATGATTACTAGCGGATACACAGATACGCAGTATTTT.

The V call is TRBV5-5, the J call TRBJ2-2; a possible D gene is TRBD2 (6 bases). The CDR3 consists of 15 residues. Looked up from germline, CDR1 is SGHKS and CDR2 is YYEKEE (reference sequence). V lost 0 bases to trimming and J lost 4 bases, with 10 bases between them. The CDR3 spells CASSLGTGVTGELFF. The CDR3 DNA reads TGTGCCAGCAGCTTGGGGACGGGAGTCACCGGGGAGCTGTTTTTT.

The chain uses TRBV12-5 and TRBJ1-5; D is unresolved. The V end lost 2 bases, the J end lost 3 bases, and 29 bases lay between the germline ends. The CDR3 is 21 residues long. CDR1 is LGHNT, CDR2 FRNRAP, per germline. As DNA, the CDR3 is TGTGCTAGTGGTTTGAAACGTAACCCACCCTCCTCGCCAGGCTACAATCAGCCCCAGCATTTT. Its protein is CASGLKRNPPSSPGYNQPQHF.

The chain combines TRBV4-2 with TRBJ1-4; 10 bases map to TRBD1. V lost 1 base, J lost 8 bases, and 7 bases stayed unmatched. This CDR3 is built from 16 residues. Germline assignment: CDR1 LGHNA and CDR2 YNFKEQ. The CDR3 region is CASSQGQGAHGEKLFF. The CDR3, as DNA: TGTGCCAGCAGCCAAGGACAGGGGGCGCACGGGGAAAAACTGTTTTTT.

The chain employs TRBV4-1 and TRBJ1-2, with D hard to call. V lost 0 bases and J 5 bases, leaving 13 bases between the germline ends. CDR3 length: 15 amino acids. The germline CDR1 and CDR2 sequences are MGHRA and YSYEKL. CDR3 DNA sequence: TGCGCCAGCAGCCAAGATTGGCCCAGCGGGTATGGCTACACCTTC. It codes for CASSQDWPSGYGYTF.

This chain joins TRBV20-1 and TRBJ2-3; 11 bases agree with TRBD2. V lost 3 bases and J lost 4; bases outside the gene matches: 12. The V gene's germline CDR1 is DFQATT and CDR2 SNEGSKA (reference sequence). The CDR3 extends over 17 amino acids. CDR3 bases: TGCAGTGCTAGTCGCATGGGTAGCGGGGGGGCATCAGATACGCAGTATTTT. Protein sequence: CSASRMGSGGASDTQYF.

The J gene is TRBJ2-3, the V gene TRBV19; D is possibly TRBD2 (5 bases). Trimming removed 1 base from V and 6 bases from J, with 14 bases in between. CDR1 is LNHDA, CDR2 SQIVND, per germline (reference sequence). This CDR3 has 15 residues. The CDR3 sequence is CASSIVGDLTDTQYF. Written as DNA, the CDR3 is TGTGCCAGTAGTATAGTCGGGGATTTGACGGATACGCAGTATTTT.

The genes are TRBV18 and TRBJ1-1; no firm D call. Trimming pared 3 bases from V and 1 base from J, leaving 9 bases between. CDR1 and CDR2 (germline): KGHSH, LQKENI. There are 14 residues in the CDR3. CDR3 residues: CASSPSRSNTEAFF. The CDR3 DNA reads TGTGCCAGCTCACCGTCCCGGTCGAACACTGAAGCTTTCTTT.

The J gene is TRBJ2-2, the V gene TRBV14; 13 nucleotides align to TRBD2. The CDR3 runs to 18 residues. Germline CDR1 reads SGHDN; CDR2 reads FVKESK. V dropped 3 bases and J dropped 7; count of bases not matched to a gene: 11. CDR3 coding DNA: TGTGCCAGCAGCCATACTGGACTAGCGGGAGAAAGGGTCGGGGAGCTGTTTTTT. Translating gives CASSHTGLAGERVGELFF.

This clone has just a few counts. This chain joins TRBV19 and TRBJ1-3; D unclear. Germline V gives CDR1 LNHDA, CDR2 SQIVND (reference sequence). CDR3 length: 15 residues. V shed 5 bases and J shed 0 bases, with 11 bases lying between them. The CDR3 spells CASSGRLPSGNTIYF. The DNA for the CDR3 is TGTGCCAGTAGTGGCAGGCTACCCTCTGGAAACACCATATATTTT.

CDR3 nucleotide sequence: TGTGCCAGCGGAGGGGACTCTGGAAACACCATATATTTT. It translates to CASGGDSGNTIYF. This chain connects TRBV6-6 to TRBJ1-3; maybe TRBD1 (5 bases). CDR3 size: 13 residues. Germline V gives CDR1 MNHNY, CDR2 SVGAGI (reference sequence). Trimming took 8 bases from V and 0 from J, leaving 8 bases between them.

The gene calls are TRBV19 and TRBJ2-7; the match to TRBD1 covers 8 bases. CDR3 size: 14 residues. J was trimmed by 1 base and V by 4 bases; bases with no gene match: 3. Germline-derived CDR1 and CDR2 are LNHDA and SQIVND (reference sequence). CDR3 DNA: TGTGCCAGTAGTAACAGGGGGAAATCCTACGAGCAGTACTTC. It specifies CASSNRGKSYEQYF.

This clone showed up just a few times. CDR3 protein: CASSLAPGTGELFF. CDR3 bases: TGCGCCAGCAGCTTGGCTCCGGGGACCGGGGAGCTGTTTTTT. This chain connects TRBV5-1 to TRBJ2-2; D perhaps matches TRBD2 (5 bases). The CDR3 totals 14 residues. Per the germline V gene, CDR1 is SGHRS and CDR2 is YFSETQ. The V and J ends lost 0 bases and 5 bases respectively, with 8 bases between them.

V is TRBV7-2 and J is TRBJ1-2; 10 nucleotides align to TRBD1. The length of the CDR3 is 15 residues. Germline CDR1 and CDR2: SGHTA and FQGNSA. Trimming took 5 bases from V and 7 from J; bases not matched to a gene: 10. CDR3 protein: CASSPTTGGLAGYTF. CDR3 nucleotide sequence: TGTGCCAGCAGCCCTACGACAGGGGGCTTAGCTGGCTACACCTTC.

This chain uses TRBV5-6 with TRBJ2-7; no firm D call. The CDR3 spans 14 residues. Germline V gene lookup returns CDR1 SGHDT and CDR2 YYEEEE. Trimming cost V 0 bases and J 3 bases, with 10 bases left between them. Here the CDR3 reads CASSLGLDSYEQYF. CDR3 DNA sequence: TGTGCCAGCAGCTTGGGTCTAGATAGCTACGAGCAGTACTTC.